This TCR beta chain derives from a study of blood T cell repertoires in COVID-19. Germline lookup yields CDR1 KGHDR and CDR2 SFDVKD. The CDR3 totals 17 residues. The V end lost 4 bases, the J end lost 0 bases, and 16 bases lay between the germline ends. As processed by the authors: Nucleated cell number was recorded as an estimate derived from reference gene primer amplification. The data were produced by immunoSEQ multiplex PCR, yet TCRdb's version contains in-frame clones alone and is incomplete. V, J and clone size derive from that table, while D and trimming were established from the DNA sequence. The table lists around 300,000 clones, 85% to 90% of them singletons, with 2% to 3% in the top ten.

The source material was PBMCs or T cells enriched from blood (not recorded which). The origin of this receptor is a woman in her late teens or twenties who had recovered from COVID-19. J is TRBJ2-3 and V is TRBV24-1, with unresolved D. The CDR3 coding sequence is TGTGCCACCAGTGACCATACCTTGTCGGGTAGCACAGATACGCAGTATTTT. This encodes CATSDHTLSGSTDTQYF.